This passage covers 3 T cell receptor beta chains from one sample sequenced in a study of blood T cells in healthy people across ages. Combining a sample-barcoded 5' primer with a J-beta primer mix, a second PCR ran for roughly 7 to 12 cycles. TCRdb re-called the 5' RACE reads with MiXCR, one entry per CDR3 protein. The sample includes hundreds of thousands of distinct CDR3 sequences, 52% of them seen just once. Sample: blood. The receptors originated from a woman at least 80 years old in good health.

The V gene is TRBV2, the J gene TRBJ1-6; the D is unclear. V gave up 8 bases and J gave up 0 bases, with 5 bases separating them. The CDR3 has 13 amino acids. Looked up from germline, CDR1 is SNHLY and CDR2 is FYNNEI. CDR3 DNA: TGTGCCAGCGAGAGCTCCTATAATTCACCCCTCCACTTT. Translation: CASESSYNSPLHF.

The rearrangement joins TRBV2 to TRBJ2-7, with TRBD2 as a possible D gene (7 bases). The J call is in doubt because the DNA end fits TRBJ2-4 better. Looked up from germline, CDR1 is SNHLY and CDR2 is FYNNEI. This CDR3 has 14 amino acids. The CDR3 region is CASSEWGGQNIQYF. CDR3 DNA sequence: TGTGCCAGCAGTGAGTGGGGGGGGCAAAACATTCAGTACTTC.

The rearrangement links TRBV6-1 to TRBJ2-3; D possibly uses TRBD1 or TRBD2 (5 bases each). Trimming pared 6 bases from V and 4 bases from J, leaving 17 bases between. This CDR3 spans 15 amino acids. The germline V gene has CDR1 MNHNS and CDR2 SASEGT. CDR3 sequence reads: CASRASGTGADTQYF. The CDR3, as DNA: TGTGCCAGCAGAGCCTCCGGGACGGGTGCAGATACGCAGTATTTT.